Described below is a single T cell receptor beta chain sequence and its context. Its cognate antigen is unknown. The treatment here: some 19 received Ad26.COV2.S at low or high dose, single or two shots; five or six received placebo; per-sample allocation not given. Sampling happened 63 days after the first vaccine or placebo injection. The source of the sample is a study of Ad26.COV2.S vaccination and SARS-CoV-2 variants. Turning to the study itself: Donor was one of the participants in the Ad26.COV2.S arm of the COV1001 trial. Doses of Ad26.COV2.S were injected into muscle once or twice, 56 days apart.

The CDR3 spans 16 residues. V lost 5 bases to trimming and J lost 5 bases, with 21 bases between them. Looked up from germline, CDR1 is SGHTA and CDR2 is FQGNSA. Sequenced by immunoSEQ multiplex PCR; TCRdb stores in-frame clones only, minus some. The sample records 200,000 to 300,000 clones, around nine tenths being singletons. Study observations and caveats: Reported findings describe substantial breadth in spike-specific CD8+ and CD4+ T cell responses following vaccination.

The V gene is TRBV7-2, the J gene TRBJ1-1; maybe TRBD1 (5 bases). The specimen comprised peripheral blood, sampled in a trial of Ad26.COV2.S vaccine versus placebo. This clonotype originated in a person aged 18-65 years who received the Ad26.COV2.S COVID-19 vaccine or a placebo. Here the CDR3 reads CASSQWPSRKGTEAFF. As DNA, the CDR3 is TGTGCCAGCAGCCAATGGCCTTCCCGAAAGGGGACTGAAGCTTTCTTT. Using reference TRBV7-2 and TRBJ1-1 for the parts outside the CDR3, the full variable domain is GAGVSQSPSNKVTEKGKDVELRCDPISGHTALYWYRQSLGQGLEFLIYFQGNSAPDKSGLPSDRFSAERTGGSVSTLTIQRTQQEDSAVYLCASSQWPSRKGTEAFFGQGTRLTVV.